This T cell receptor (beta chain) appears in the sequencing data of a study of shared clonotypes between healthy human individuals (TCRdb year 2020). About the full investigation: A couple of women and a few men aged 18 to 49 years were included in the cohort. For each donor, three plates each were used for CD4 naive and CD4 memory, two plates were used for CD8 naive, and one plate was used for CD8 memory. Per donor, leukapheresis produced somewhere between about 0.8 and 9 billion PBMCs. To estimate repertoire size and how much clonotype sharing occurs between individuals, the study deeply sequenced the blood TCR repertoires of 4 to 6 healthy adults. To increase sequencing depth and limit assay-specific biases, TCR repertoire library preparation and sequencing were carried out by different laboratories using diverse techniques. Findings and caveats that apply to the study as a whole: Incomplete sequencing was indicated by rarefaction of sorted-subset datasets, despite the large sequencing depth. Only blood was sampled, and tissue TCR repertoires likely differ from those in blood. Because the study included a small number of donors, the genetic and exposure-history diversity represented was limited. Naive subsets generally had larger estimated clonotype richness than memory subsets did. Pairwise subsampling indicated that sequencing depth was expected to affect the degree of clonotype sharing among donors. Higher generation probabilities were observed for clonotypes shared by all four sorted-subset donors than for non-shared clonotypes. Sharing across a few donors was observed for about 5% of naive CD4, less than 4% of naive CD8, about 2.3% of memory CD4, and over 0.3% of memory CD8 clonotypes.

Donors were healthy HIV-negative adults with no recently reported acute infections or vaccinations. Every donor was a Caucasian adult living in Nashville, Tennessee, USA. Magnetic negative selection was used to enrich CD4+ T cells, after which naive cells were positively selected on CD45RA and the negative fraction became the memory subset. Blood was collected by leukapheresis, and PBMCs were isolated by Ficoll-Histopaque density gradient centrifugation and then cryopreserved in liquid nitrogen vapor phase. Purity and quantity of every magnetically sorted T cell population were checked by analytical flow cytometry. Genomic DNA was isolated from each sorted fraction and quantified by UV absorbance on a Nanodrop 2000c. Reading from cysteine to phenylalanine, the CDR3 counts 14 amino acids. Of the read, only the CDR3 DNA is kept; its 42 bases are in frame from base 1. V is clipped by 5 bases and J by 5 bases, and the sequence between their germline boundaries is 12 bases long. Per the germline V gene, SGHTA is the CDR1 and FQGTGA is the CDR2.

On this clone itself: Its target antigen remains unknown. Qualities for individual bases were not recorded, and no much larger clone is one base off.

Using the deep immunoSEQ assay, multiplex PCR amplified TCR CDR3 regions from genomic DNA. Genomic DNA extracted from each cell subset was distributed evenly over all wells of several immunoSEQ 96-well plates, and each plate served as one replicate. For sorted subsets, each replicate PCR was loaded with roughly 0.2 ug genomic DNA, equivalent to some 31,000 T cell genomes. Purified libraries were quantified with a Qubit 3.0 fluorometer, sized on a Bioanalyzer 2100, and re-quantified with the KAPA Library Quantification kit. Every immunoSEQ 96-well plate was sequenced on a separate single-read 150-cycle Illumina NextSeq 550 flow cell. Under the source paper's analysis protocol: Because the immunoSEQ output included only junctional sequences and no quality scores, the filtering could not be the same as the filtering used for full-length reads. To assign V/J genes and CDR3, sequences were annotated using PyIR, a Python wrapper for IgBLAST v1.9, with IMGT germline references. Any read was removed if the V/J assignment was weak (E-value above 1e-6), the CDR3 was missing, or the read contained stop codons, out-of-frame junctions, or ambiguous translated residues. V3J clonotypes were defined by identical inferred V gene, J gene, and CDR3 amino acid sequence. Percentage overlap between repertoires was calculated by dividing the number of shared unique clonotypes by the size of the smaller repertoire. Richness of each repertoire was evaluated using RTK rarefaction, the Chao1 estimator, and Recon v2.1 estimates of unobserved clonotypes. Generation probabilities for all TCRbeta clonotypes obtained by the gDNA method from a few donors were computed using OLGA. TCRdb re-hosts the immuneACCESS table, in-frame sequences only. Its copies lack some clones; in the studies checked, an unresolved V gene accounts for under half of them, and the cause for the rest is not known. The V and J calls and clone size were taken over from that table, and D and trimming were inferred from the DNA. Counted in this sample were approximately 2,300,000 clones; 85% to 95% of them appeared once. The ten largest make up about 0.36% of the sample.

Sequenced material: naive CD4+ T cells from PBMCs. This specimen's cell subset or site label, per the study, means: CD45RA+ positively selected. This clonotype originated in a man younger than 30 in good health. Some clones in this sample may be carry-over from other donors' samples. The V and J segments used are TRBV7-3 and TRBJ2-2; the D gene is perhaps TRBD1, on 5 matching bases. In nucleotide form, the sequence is TGTGCCAGCAGCCCAGGGTCTAAAACCGGGGAGCTGTTTTTT. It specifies CASSPGSKTGELFF.